The present T cell receptor (delta chain) was sequenced within a study of γδ T cells in repeated Plasmodium falciparum infection. Overall study context: Malaria-naive adults were infected with P. falciparum NF54 four times over around 600 days. Samples were taken at baseline, before some infections, and 21 days after each.

Germline-derived CDR1 and CDR2 are TSWWSYY and QGS. The CDR3 loop spans 23 amino acids. V lost 0 bases and J lost 1, with 33 bases in between. There are a few counts of this clone. The TCRdb protein, from a much larger clone, departs from this DNA's translation at residue 17, likely by read error; the protein shown derives from the DNA. Vgamma9/Vdelta2+ and Vdelta2-negative gammadelta T cells were flow-sorted from PBMC for bulk sequencing. TCRdb redid the clone calls on the multiplex PCR reads with CATT. The sample records around 50,000 delta-chain clones, 1.7% being singletons. The TCR originated in a pool of human donors (malaria-infected and uninfected, not separated). Sequencing was performed on gamma-delta T cells from blood. The gene calls are TRDV1 and TRDJ1; D may be TRDD3 (6 bases). TCRdb leaves out the J gene; it was filled in here by matching the DNA to germline. CDR3 bases: TGTGCTCTTGGGGAACTCCGTCGAGGTCCTGGGGCCTCAACGCGGGGGTGCACCGATAAACTCATCTTT. Protein sequence: CALGELRRGPGASTRGCTDKLIF.